This TCR beta chain was recovered during a study of Graves' ophthalmopathy and Graves' hyperthyroidism. On the study more broadly: Before any treatment was given, at initial diagnosis, peripheral blood was collected. Study-level points and caveats: Among expanded thyroid clonotypes above 0.001 frequency, most also occurred in blood.

The CDR3 is 15 amino acids. J lost 5 bases, V lost 4 bases, and 6 bases had no gene match. Other autoimmune diseases, uncontrolled infections, pregnancy and lactation each led to patient exclusion. Clinical symptoms and serum thyroxine were used for diagnosis; TRAb, thyroid ultrasound and orbital computed tomography were also relied on. Researchers took RNA transcripts and amplified TCR beta CDR3 regions from them. Amplification began with first-round RT-PCR using HTBI primers, then second-round multiplex PCR was performed. Using its own MiXCR run on the multiplex PCR reads, TCRdb lists one record per CDR3 protein. This sample has around 470,000 distinct CDR3 sequences; approximately 15% occur once, and the top ten carry roughly 10%. This clonotype was detected ten times or more. Its antigen is as yet unknown.

The sequence was obtained from a woman aged 25 to 39 with Graves' ophthalmopathy. V usage is TRBV12-3 or TRBV12-4 and J usage is TRBJ2-2; 8 bases line up with TRBD1. Sequencing was performed on blood. DNA of the CDR3: TGTGCCAGCAGTTACCTGACAGGGGCAACCGGGGAGCTGTTTTTT. This codes for CASSYLTGATGELFF.